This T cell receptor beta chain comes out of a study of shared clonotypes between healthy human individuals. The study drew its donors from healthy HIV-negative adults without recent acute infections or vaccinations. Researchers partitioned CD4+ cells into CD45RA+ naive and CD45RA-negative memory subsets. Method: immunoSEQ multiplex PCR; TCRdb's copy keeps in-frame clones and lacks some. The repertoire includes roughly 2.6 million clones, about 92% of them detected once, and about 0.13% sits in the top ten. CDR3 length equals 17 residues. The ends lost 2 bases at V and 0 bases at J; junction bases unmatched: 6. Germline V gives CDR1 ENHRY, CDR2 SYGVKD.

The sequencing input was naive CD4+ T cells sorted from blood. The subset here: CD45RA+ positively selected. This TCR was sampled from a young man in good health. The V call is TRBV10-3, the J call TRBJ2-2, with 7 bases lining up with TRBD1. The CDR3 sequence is CAISERQGLANTGELFF. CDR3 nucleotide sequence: TGTGCCATCAGTGAGAGACAGGGCCTAGCGAACACCGGGGAGCTGTTTTTT.